This T cell receptor beta chain was retrieved from a study of cytomegalovirus exposure and HLA in healthy donors. The method was immunoSEQ multiplex PCR; TCRdb's version includes in-frame clones alone and lacks a portion of them. The profile shows about 120,000 clones, approximately 89% of them singletons. Study conclusions and caveats: Clusters of TCRs from the first cohort tended to co-occur in the 130 or so validation repertoires (as a later analysis found).

The V gene's germline CDR1 is SEHNR and CDR2 FQNEAQ (reference sequence). The V end was cut by 5 bases, the J end by 1 base, with 17 bases between. This CDR3 comprises 16 residues. A remark on this clone: Its target is not known.

The origin of this receptor is a young woman in good health and CMV-seronegative. Sequencing used PBMCs. The chain uses TRBV7-9 and TRBJ2-5, with a possible D match to TRBD1 (8 bases). The CDR3, as DNA: TGTGCCAGCAGCCTCGGACAGGGAGGGGCCCAAGAGACCCAGTACTTC. It is translated as CASSLGQGGAQETQYF.